A selection of T cell receptor beta chains follows, all from one sample in a study of blood T cell repertoires in COVID-19. Clones were sequenced by immunoSEQ multiplex PCR, and TCRdb holds only the in-frame ones, with some missing. The sample gives about 150,000 clones, around 92% of which show up once; less than 3% is in the top ten. The sequenced sample consisted of peripheral blood. These receptors all come from a man aged 60 to 69 with acute or convalescent COVID-19. The CDR3 runs from the conserved cysteine through the conserved F or W. Fields, in order: V gene, D gene, clone size, J gene, CDR3 DNA, CDR3 protein. D genes are given only for firm matches. Clone size is stated in some rows and not others, as once, few, many or a class when expanded.

TRBV6-4,NA,NA,TRBJ1-2,TGTGCCAGCAGTGACAAGTTCGGAGACTATGGCTACACCTTC,CASSDKFGDYGYTF
TRBV10-1,TRBD1,NA,TRBJ2-7,TGCGCCAGCAGTGGGACCGGGACAGGGGACCACGAGCAGTACTTC,CASSGTGTGDHEQYF
TRBV3-1/TRBV3-2,NA,NA,TRBJ1-1,TGTGCCAGCATAGGGGGTCGGTACACTGAAGCTTTCTTT,CASIGGRYTEAFF
TRBV4-2,NA,NA,TRBJ2-7,TGTGCCAGCAGCCAAGACGCGGGTCCCCCAACCAACGAGCAGTACTTC,CASSQDAGPPTNEQYF
TRBV2,TRBD2,NA,TRBJ2-1,TGTGCCAGCAGTGAAGAAGGCGGGGGGACTTACAATGAGCAGTTCTTC,CASSEEGGGTYNEQFF
TRBV5-1,TRBD2,NA,TRBJ2-1,TGCGCCAGCACCTTGGGAGGGTACGTCAATGAGCAGTTCTTC,CASTLGGYVNEQFF
TRBV7-6,NA,NA,TRBJ1-1,TGTGCCAGCAGCTTACCTCGGGCTGAAGCTTTCTTT,CASSLPRAEAFF
TRBV5-4,TRBD2,NA,TRBJ2-2,TGTGCCAGCAGCCCTGGACTAGCGGGGACCGGGGAGCTGTTTTTT,CASSPGLAGTGELFF
TRBV3-1/TRBV3-2,NA,NA,TRBJ1-5,TGTGCCAGCAGCCTCTCGCAGGGTAGCAATCAGCCCCAGCATTTT,CASSLSQGSNQPQHF
TRBV2,TRBD1,NA,TRBJ1-1,TGTGCCAGCAGCGCGCTACAGGGGGCTGAAGCTTTCTTT,CASSALQGAEAFF
TRBV11-2,TRBD1,NA,TRBJ1-2,TGTGCCAGCAGCCTTTCTGCCGGGACAGGGGGCGTTTACTATGGCTACACCTTC,CASSLSAGTGGVYYGYTF
TRBV7-2,NA,NA,TRBJ2-1,TGTGCCAGCAGCCGCGCACAGACCTACTACAATGAGCAGTTCTTC,CASSRAQTYYNEQFF
TRBV11-3,NA,NA,TRBJ2-2,TGTGCCAGCAGCCTCCAAAGCGGGGGACAGACCGGGGAGCTGTTTTTT,CASSLQSGGQTGELFF
TRBV5-1,TRBD2,NA,TRBJ2-1,TGCGCCAGCAGTTTAGCGGGGACTTACAATGAGCAGTTCTTC,CASSLAGTYNEQFF
TRBV5-1,NA,NA,TRBJ1-4,TGCGCCAGCAGCACCCAGGGCCCCCGTCATGAAAAACTGTTTTTT,CASSTQGPRHEKLFF
TRBV27,NA,many,TRBJ1-1,TGTGCCAGCAGTATTGGAGGGTTGAACACTGAAGCTTTCTTT,CASSIGGLNTEAFF
TRBV7-9,TRBD1,NA,TRBJ2-1,TGTGCCAGCAGCTCTGAGGGGGGGACAGGGTGGTTCTTC,CASSSEGGTGWFF
TRBV6-2/TRBV6-3,NA,few,TRBJ1-4,TGTGCCAGCAGCCGGCTCGAGGTTCCCGGCGAAAAACTGTTTTTT,CASSRLEVPGEKLFF
TRBV2,TRBD2,once,TRBJ2-4,TGTGCCAGCAGTGAAGATGCGGGGGGGGCCAAAAACATTCAGTACTTC,CASSEDAGGAKNIQYF
TRBV12-3/TRBV12-4,NA,NA,TRBJ1-2,TGTGCCAGCAGCACCTGGACAGACTATGGCTACACCTTC,CASSTWTDYGYTF
TRBV10-3,TRBD2,NA,TRBJ2-2,TGTGCCATCAGTGGTTTAGCGGGGGACACCGGGGAGCTGTTTTTT,CAISGLAGDTGELFF
TRBV5-4,NA,NA,TRBJ2-2,TGTGCCAGCAGTTTTCAGGGTGACACCGGGGAGCTGTTTTTT,CASSFQGDTGELFF
TRBV12-5,NA,NA,TRBJ1-5,TGTGCTAGTGGTCGGTACCTCGGGGGGGGTGAGGGCAATCAGCCCCAGCATTTT,CASGRYLGGGEGNQPQHF
TRBV11-1,NA,many,TRBJ1-1,TGTGCCAGCAGCCCTGGACAGAAATTTGAAGCTTTCTTT,CASSPGQKFEAFF
TRBV7-8,TRBD2,NA,TRBJ2-1,TGTGCCAGCAGCATCACGGGACTAGCGGGGTCAAGTGAGCAGTTCTTC,CASSITGLAGSSEQFF
TRBV9,TRBD2,few,TRBJ2-2,TGTGCCAGCAGCGCGGGAGGAGCCGGGGAGCTGTTTTTT,CASSAGGAGELFF
TRBV5-6,TRBD1,NA,TRBJ1-6,TGTGCCAGCAGCTGGGGGGACAGGGCAGTGTATTCACCCCTCCACTTT,CASSWGDRAVYSPLHF
TRBV27,TRBD1,NA,TRBJ1-6,TGTGCCAGCAGTCCTACGGACAGGGGGTTCTATTCACCCCTCCACTTT,CASSPTDRGFYSPLHF
TRBV3-1/TRBV3-2,TRBD1,NA,TRBJ1-1,TGTGCCAGCAGCCAAGAGAGCATTTACAGGGGACAGGGTTGTACTGAAGCTTTCTTT,CASSQESIYRGQGCTEAFF
TRBV3-1/TRBV3-2,NA,NA,TRBJ1-6,TGTGCCAGCAGCTCGGACATCTCCTATAATTCACCCCTCCACTTT,CASSSDISYNSPLHF
TRBV7-3,TRBD1,NA,TRBJ1-1,TGTGCCAGCAGTGCTTCAGGGGGCAGCACTGAAGCTTTCTTT,CASSASGGSTEAFF
TRBV18,TRBD1,NA,TRBJ1-4,TGTGCCAGCTCAGCTCCGGGACAGGGCGCCCTTAATGAAAAACTGTTTTTT,CASSAPGQGALNEKLFF
TRBV19,TRBD1,NA,TRBJ1-2,TGTGCCAGTAGTATAGTCGCAGGGGGTGACTATGGCTACACCTTC,CASSIVAGGDYGYTF
TRBV9,NA,NA,TRBJ2-7,TGTGCCAGCAGCATAGACCAGGGTTACGAGCAGTACTTC,CASSIDQGYEQYF
TRBV4-1,NA,NA,TRBJ2-1,TGCGCCAGCAGCCGTCCTCAGGGGCGTGGGAATGAGCAGTTCTTC,CASSRPQGRGNEQFF
TRBV3-1/TRBV3-2,NA,NA,TRBJ1-4,TGTGCCAGCAGCCGCGGGACAACTAATGAAAAACTGTTTTTT,CASSRGTTNEKLFF
TRBV11-2,NA,NA,TRBJ2-2,TGTGCCAGCAGCTTAGATGGAGGGCCCACCGGGGAGCTGTTTTTT,CASSLDGGPTGELFF
TRBV5-1,NA,NA,TRBJ1-1,TGCGCCAGCAGCCAGAGACAGGCCACTGAAGCTTTCTTT,CASSQRQATEAFF
TRBV11-2,NA,NA,TRBJ2-7,TGTGCCAGCAGCTTGGGGTCAGGGATTCCCTACGAGCAGTACTTC,CASSLGSGIPYEQYF
TRBV5-1,NA,NA,TRBJ1-3,TGCGCCAGCAGCTTGGCCCGGGGAGCCGGAAACACCATATATTTT,CASSLARGAGNTIYF
TRBV7-9,NA,NA,TRBJ1-2,TGTGCCAGCAGCTTAGAGGGGGGGCGGCCCTATGGCTACACCTTC,CASSLEGGRPYGYTF
TRBV6-6,NA,few,TRBJ1-1,TGTGCCAGCAGTTACATGGAAGGCGGAGGTGAAGCTTTCTTT,CASSYMEGGGEAFF